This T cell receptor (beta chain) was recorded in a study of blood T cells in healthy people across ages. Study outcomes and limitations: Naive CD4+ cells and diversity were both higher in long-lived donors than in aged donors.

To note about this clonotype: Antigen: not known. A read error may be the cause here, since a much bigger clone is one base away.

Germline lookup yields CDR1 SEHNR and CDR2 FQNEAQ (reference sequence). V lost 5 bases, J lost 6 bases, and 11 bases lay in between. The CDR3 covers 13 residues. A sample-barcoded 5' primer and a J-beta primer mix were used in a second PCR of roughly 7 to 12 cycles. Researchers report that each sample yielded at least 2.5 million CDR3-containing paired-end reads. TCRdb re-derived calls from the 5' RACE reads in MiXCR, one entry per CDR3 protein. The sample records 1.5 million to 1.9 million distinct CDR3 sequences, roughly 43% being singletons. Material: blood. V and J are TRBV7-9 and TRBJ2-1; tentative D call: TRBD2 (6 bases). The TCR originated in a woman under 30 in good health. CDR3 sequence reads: CASSMIAVNEQFF. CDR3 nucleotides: TGTGCCAGCAGCATGATAGCGGTCAATGAGCAGTTCTTC.